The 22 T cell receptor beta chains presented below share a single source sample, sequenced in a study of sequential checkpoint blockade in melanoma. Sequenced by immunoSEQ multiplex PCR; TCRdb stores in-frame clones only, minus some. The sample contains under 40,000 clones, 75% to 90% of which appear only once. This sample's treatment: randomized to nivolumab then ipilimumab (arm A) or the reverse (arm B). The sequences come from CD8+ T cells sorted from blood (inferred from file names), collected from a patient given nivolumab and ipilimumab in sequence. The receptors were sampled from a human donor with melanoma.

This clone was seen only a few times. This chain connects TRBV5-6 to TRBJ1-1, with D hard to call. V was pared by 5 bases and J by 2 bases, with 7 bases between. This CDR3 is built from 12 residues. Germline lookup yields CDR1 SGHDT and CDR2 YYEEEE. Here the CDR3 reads CASSPGNTEAFF. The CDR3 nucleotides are TGTGCCAGCAGTCCAGGTAACACTGAAGCTTTCTTT.

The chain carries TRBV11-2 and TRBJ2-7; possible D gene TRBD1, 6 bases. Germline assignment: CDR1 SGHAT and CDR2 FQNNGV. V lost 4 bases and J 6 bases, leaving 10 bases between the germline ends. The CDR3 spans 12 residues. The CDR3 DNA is TGTGCCAGCAGCTCCCAGGGGTCCGAGCAGTACTTC. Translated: CASSSQGSEQYF.

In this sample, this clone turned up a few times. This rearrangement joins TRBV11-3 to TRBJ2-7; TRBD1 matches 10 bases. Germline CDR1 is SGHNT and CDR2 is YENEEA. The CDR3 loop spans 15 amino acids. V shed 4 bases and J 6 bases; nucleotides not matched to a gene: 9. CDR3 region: CASSSAGTGESEQYF. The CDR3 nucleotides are TGTGCCAGCAGCTCTGCCGGGACAGGGGAGTCCGAGCAGTACTTC.

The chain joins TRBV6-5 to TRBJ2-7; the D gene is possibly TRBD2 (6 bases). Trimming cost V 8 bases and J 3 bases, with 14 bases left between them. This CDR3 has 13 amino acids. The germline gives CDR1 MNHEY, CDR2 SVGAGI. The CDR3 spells CASLGTPGYEQYF. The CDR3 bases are TGTGCCAGCTTGGGGACTCCCGGCTACGAGCAGTACTTC.

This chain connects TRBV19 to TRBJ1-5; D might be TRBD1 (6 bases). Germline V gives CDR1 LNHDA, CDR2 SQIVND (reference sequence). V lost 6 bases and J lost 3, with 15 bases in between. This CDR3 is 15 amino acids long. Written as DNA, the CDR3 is TGTGCCAGTAGACTTACAGGGCTGCCCAATCAGCCCCAGCATTTT. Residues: CASRLTGLPNQPQHF.

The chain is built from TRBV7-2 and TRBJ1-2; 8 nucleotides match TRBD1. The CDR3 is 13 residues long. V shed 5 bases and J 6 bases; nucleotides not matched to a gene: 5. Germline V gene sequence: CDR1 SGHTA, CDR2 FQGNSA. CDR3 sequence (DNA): TGTGCCAGCAGCCACTGGACAGGGAATGGCTACACCTTC. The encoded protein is CASSHWTGNGYTF. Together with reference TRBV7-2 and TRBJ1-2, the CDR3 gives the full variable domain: GAGVSQSPSNKVTEKGKDVELRCDPISGHTALYWYRQSLGQGLEFLIYFQGNSAPDKSGLPSDRFSAERTGGSVSTLTIQRTQQEDSAVYLCASSHWTGNGYTFGSGTRLTVV.

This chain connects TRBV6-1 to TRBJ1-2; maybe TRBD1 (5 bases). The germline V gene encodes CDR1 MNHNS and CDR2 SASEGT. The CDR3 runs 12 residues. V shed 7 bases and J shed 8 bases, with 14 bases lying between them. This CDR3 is CASTHGAEGYTF. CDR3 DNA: TGTGCCAGCACCCATGGGGCGGAGGGCTACACCTTC.

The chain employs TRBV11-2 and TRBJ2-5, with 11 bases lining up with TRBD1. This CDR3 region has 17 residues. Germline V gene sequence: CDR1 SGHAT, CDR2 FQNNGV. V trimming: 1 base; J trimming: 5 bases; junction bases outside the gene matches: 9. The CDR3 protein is CASSLGPWGTGGETQYF. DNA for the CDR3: TGTGCCAGCAGCTTAGGTCCTTGGGGGACAGGGGGTGAGACCCAGTACTTC.

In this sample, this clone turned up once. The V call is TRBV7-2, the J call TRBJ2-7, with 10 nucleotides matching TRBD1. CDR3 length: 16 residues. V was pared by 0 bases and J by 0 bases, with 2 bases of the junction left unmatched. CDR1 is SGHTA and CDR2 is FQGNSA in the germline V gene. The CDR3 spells CASSLAGQGYSYEQYF. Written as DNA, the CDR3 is TGTGCCAGCAGCTTAGCGGGACAGGGGTACTCCTACGAGCAGTACTTC.

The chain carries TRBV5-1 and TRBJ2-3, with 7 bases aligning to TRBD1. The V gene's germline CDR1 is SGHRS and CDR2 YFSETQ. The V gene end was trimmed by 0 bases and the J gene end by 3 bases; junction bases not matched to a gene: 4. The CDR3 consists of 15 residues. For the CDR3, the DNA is TGCGCCAGCAGCTTGGCCCGACAGGGAACAGATACGCAGTATTTT. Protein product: CASSLARQGTDTQYF.

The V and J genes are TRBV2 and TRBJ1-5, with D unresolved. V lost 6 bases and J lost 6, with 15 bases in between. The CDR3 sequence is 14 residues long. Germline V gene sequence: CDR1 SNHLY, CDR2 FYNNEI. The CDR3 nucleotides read TGTGCCAGCAGCCCGCCGGGTGCGGGTCAGCCCCAGCATTTT. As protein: CASSPPGAGQPQHF.

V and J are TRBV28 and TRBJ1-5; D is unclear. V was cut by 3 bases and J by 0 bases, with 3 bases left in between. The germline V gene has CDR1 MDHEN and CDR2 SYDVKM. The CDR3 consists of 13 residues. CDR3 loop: CASSFYSNQPQHF. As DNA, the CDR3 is TGTGCCAGCAGTTTCTATAGCAATCAGCCCCAGCATTTT.

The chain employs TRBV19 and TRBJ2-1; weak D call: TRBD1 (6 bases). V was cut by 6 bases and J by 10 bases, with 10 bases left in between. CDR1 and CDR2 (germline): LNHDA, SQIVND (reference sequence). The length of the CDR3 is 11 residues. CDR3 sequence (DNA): TGTGCCAGTAGCACAGGGCTAGAGCAGTTCTTC. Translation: CASSTGLEQFF.

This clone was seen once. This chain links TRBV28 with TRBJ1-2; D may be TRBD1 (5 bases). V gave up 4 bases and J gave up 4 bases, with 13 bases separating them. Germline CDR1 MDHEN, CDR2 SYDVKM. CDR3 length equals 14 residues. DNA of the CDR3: TGTGCCAGCAGTTACCCAGGGCGAGGCTATGGCTACACCTTC. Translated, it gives CASSYPGRGYGYTF.

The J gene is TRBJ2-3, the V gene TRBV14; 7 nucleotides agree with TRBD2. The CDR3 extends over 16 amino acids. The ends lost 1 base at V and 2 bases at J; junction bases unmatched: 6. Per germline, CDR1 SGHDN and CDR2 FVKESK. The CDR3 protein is CASSQVAGVDTDTQYF. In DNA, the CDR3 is TGTGCCAGCAGCCAAGTGGCGGGAGTGGACACAGATACGCAGTATTTT.

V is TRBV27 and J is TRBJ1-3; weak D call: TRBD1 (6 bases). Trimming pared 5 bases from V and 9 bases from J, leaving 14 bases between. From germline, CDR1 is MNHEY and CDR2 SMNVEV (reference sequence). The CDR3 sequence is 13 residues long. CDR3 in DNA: TGTGCCAGCAGTCGTACAGGGATCGGCACCATATATTTT. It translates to CASSRTGIGTIYF.

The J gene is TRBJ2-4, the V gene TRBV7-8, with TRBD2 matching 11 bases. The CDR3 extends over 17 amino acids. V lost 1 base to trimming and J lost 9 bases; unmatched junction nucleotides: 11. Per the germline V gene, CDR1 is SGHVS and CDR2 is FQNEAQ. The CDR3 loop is CASSLVLAGGRGGIQYF. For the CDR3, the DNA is TGTGCCAGCAGCTTAGTGTTAGCGGGGGGGCGGGGTGGCATTCAGTACTTC.

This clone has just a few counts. The CDR3 DNA sequence: TGTGCCAGCAGTCCCGAAACCCCCGGGACTGCCGCCTACGAGCAGTACTTC. This encodes CASSPETPGTAAYEQYF. The chain joins TRBV27 to TRBJ2-7, with D possibly matching TRBD2 (6 bases). Per the germline V gene, CDR1 is MNHEY and CDR2 is SMNVEV (reference sequence). The CDR3 consists of 17 residues. Between the trimmed V and J ends, which lost 5 bases and 2 bases, there was a span of 22 bases.

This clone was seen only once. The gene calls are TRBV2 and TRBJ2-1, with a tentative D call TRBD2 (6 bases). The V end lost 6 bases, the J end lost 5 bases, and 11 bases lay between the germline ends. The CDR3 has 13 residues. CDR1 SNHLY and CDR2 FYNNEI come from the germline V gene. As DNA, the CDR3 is TGTGCCAGCAGGGGGACTGGAAACAATGAGCAGTTCTTC. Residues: CASRGTGNNEQFF. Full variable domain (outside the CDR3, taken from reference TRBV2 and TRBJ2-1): EPEVTQTPSHQVTQMGQEVILRCVPISNHLYFYWYRQILGQKVEFLVSFYNNEISEKSEIFDDQFSVERPDGSNFTLKIRSTKLEDSAMYFCASRGTGNNEQFFGPGTRLTVL.

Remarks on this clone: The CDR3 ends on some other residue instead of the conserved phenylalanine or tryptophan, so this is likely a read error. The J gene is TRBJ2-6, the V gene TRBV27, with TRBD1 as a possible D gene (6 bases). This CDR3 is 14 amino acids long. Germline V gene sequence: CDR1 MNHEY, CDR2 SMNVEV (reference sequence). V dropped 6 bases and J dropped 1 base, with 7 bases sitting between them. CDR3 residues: CASSGTSGANVLTC. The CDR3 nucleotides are TGTGCCAGCAGCGGGACATCTGGGGCCAACGTCCTGACTTGC.

CDR3 bases: TGTGCCAGCAGCTTAGCTGGGACAGGGCTGAGGAATGAGCAGTTCTTC. Translated, it gives CASSLAGTGLRNEQFF. The rearrangement uses TRBV7-8 and TRBJ2-1; 9 nucleotides match TRBD1. The CDR3 runs 16 residues. V was clipped by 0 bases and J by 7 bases; unmatched bases: 7. CDR1 SGHVS and CDR2 FQNEAQ come from the germline V gene.

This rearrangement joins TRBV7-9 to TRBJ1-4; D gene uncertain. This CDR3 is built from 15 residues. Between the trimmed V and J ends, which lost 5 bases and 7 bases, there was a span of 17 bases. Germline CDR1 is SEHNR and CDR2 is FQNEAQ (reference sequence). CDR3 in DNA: TGTGCCAGCAGCATGTCCGTCGGGGAGGGTGAAAAACTGTTTTTT. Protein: CASSMSVGEGEKLFF.